Listed below are T cell receptor beta chains from one sample, sequenced in a study of beta chain features in type 1 diabetes. TCRdb's copy holds only in-frame clones and misses some; the assay was immunoSEQ multiplex PCR. The sample shows around 250,000 clones, about 20% of them seen only once. Sequencing was carried out using naive CD4+ T cells from blood. The receptors come from a woman in her forties with type 1 diabetes. Each CDR3 is given with its conserved first and last residue. The D gene is left open where the match is weak. A row's size may be missing; if present it is once, few, many or a size class.

>.|.|TRBJ1-3|TRBV11-2
CASSPRQAISGNTIYF
TGTGCCAGCAGCCCTAGACAGGCTATCTCTGGAAACACCATATATTTT
>.|.|TRBJ2-3|TRBV5-4
CASSLRVAEDTQYF
TGTGCCAGCAGCTTGCGGGTGGCGGAAGATACGCAGTATTTT
>.|TRBD1|TRBJ1-1|TRBV7-6
CASSSNRGSEAFF
TGTGCCAGCAGCTCCAACAGGGGGTCGGAAGCTTTCTTT
>few|TRBD2|TRBJ2-1|TRBV6-5
CASTRETGGYNEQFF
TGTGCCAGCACCCGAGAGACGGGGGGCTACAATGAGCAGTTCTTC
>once|.|TRBJ2-7|TRBV18
CASSPLLGEEQYF
TGTGCCAGCTCACCACTCTTGGGAGAAGAGCAGTACTTC
>few|TRBD2|TRBJ2-1|TRBV29-1
CSVSGLAESWPYNEQFF
TGCAGCGTTTCGGGACTAGCGGAGTCCTGGCCCTACAATGAGCAGTTCTTC
>once|TRBD1|TRBJ2-2|TRBV4-1
CASSQTLGQANTGELFF
TGCGCCAGCAGTCAGACCCTGGGACAGGCGAACACCGGGGAGCTGTTTTTT
>.|TRBD2|TRBJ2-1|TRBV4-3
CASSQGTSGIGNEQFF
TGCGCCAGCAGCCAGGGGACTAGCGGGATAGGCAATGAGCAGTTCTTC
>few|.|TRBJ1-2|TRBV15
CATSGRQAVARGYTF
TGTGCCACCAGCGGCCGACAGGCGGTGGCTCGCGGCTACACCTTC
>.|TRBD2|TRBJ2-1|TRBV18
CASSRGLAGGLDEQFF
TGTGCCAGCTCACGAGGACTAGCGGGGGGGCTGGATGAGCAGTTCTTC
>.|TRBD1|TRBJ2-5|TRBV18
CASSDRGETQYF
TGTGCCAGCTCTGACAGGGGAGAGACCCAGTACTTC
>few|TRBD2|TRBJ2-1|TRBV18
CASSPRRNSGSIEQFF
TGTGCCAGCTCACCACGAAGGAATAGCGGGAGTATTGAGCAGTTCTTC
>few|TRBD2|TRBJ2-1|TRBV9
CASSYTTLGVAGNNEQFF
TGTGCCAGCAGTTATACCACGCTTGGGGTAGCGGGAAACAATGAGCAGTTCTTC
>few|TRBD2|TRBJ2-6|TRBV2
CASSAGGGSGANVLTF
TGTGCCAGCAGTGCTGGCGGGGGCTCTGGGGCCAACGTCCTGACTTTC
>.|.|TRBJ2-7|TRBV18
CASSPGGQRSSYEQYF
TGTGCCAGCTCACCCGGGGGACAGCGAAGCTCCTACGAGCAGTACTTC
>few|TRBD1|TRBJ1-1|TRBV28
CASRPPGGLTEAFF
TGTGCCAGCAGACCCCCAGGGGGACTCACTGAAGCTTTCTTT
>.|TRBD1|TRBJ1-2|TRBV4-3
CASSRAGQVAMEGTF
TGCGCCAGCAGCCGCGCGGGACAGGTAGCTATGGAGGGCACCTTC
>few|.|TRBJ2-2|TRBV19
CASSIYGANTGELFF
TGTGCCAGTAGTATATACGGGGCGAACACCGGGGAGCTGTTTTTT
>.|TRBD1|TRBJ1-2|TRBV2
CASRGDRGSYGYTF
TGTGCCAGCAGGGGGGACAGGGGGAGCTATGGCTACACCTTC
>.|.|TRBJ1-3|TRBV9
CASSVGGRDSGNTIYF
TGTGCCAGCAGCGTAGGTGGCCGGGACTCTGGAAACACCATATATTTT
>few|.|TRBJ2-6|TRBV2
CASSDGGVSGANVLTF
TGTGCCAGCAGTGACGGAGGAGTCTCTGGGGCCAACGTCCTGACTTTC
>.|TRBD1|TRBJ1-3|TRBV29-1
CSAGQDGNTIYF
TGCAGCGCTGGACAGGATGGAAACACCATATATTTT
>few|.|TRBJ1-1|TRBV29-1
CSVELGGTEAFF
TGCAGCGTTGAATTGGGGGGAACTGAAGCTTTCTTT
>few|TRBD1|TRBJ2-3|TRBV30
CAWKQGYGTDTQYF
TGTGCCTGGAAACAGGGGTATGGGACAGATACGCAGTATTTT
>few|.|TRBJ1-1|TRBV30
CASHRALNTEAFF
TGTGCCTCCCACCGAGCGTTGAACACTGAAGCTTTCTTT
>.|.|TRBJ2-7|TRBV27
CASSSQSSTSSYEQYF
TGTGCCAGCAGTTCCCAATCGTCCACAAGCTCCTACGAGCAGTACTTC
>few|TRBD1|TRBJ2-5|TRBV5-1
CASSLGPGGQETQYF
TGCGCCAGCAGCTTGGGTCCAGGGGGCCAAGAGACCCAGTACTTC
>few|TRBD1|TRBJ1-4|TRBV5-6
CASSLPGQGNEKLFF
TGTGCCAGCAGCCTGCCGGGACAGGGGAATGAAAAACTGTTTTTT
>.|.|TRBJ2-7|TRBV27
CASSLAGPYEQYF
TGTGCCAGCAGTTTGGCAGGGCCGTACGAGCAGTACTTC
>.|TRBD1|TRBJ1-4|TRBV7-9
CASSPLLRTGVGEKLFF
TGTGCCAGCAGCCCCCTATTGAGGACAGGGGTAGGAGAAAAACTGTTTTTT
>.|.|TRBJ1-2|TRBV5-6
CASSRQIDYGYTF
TGTGCCAGCAGCCGACAGATCGACTATGGCTACACCTTC
>.|.|TRBJ2-3|TRBV5-1
CASSGGNTDTQYF
TGCGCCAGCAGTGGGGGCAACACAGATACGCAGTATTTT
>.|TRBD1|TRBJ1-1|TRBV7-2
CASSYRLAGQKNTEAFF
TGTGCCAGCAGCTACCGCCTTGCGGGACAGAAGAACACTGAAGCTTTCTTT
>.|TRBD2|TRBJ2-2|TRBV4-3
CASSPRRREGGDTGELFF
TGCGCCAGCAGCCCCCGCAGGCGGGAGGGCGGAGACACCGGGGAGCTGTTTTTT
>.|TRBD1|TRBJ1-1|TRBV4-2
CASSQTGQGGTEAFF
TGTGCCAGCAGCCAAACGGGCCAGGGGGGCACTGAAGCTTTCTTT
>.|TRBD1|TRBJ2-5|TRBV5-1
CASSSSGQSFGETQYF
TGCGCCAGCAGCTCGTCGGGACAGTCGTTTGGAGAGACCCAGTACTTC
>few|TRBD2|TRBJ2-1|TRBV30
CAWRTSGRATYNEQFF
TGTGCCTGGAGAACTAGCGGGAGGGCTACCTACAATGAGCAGTTCTTC
>.|.|TRBJ1-6|TRBV4-2
CASSQDPSSYNSPLHF
TGTGCCAGCAGCCAAGACCCCAGCTCCTATAATTCACCCCTCCACTTT
>.|.|TRBJ2-2|TRBV5-4
CASRFMRDGELFF
TGTGCCAGCAGGTTCATGAGGGACGGGGAGCTGTTTTTT
>.|.|TRBJ2-7|TRBV30
CAWSLSQGYYEQYF
TGTGCCTGGAGTTTGTCTCAGGGCTACTACGAGCAGTACTTC
>.|.|TRBJ1-1|TRBV4-3
CASSLNPTGVGTEAFF
TGCGCCAGCAGCCTGAACCCCACGGGGGTAGGAACTGAAGCTTTCTTT
>few|TRBD2|TRBJ2-7|TRBV7-2
CASSNFPLAGEYEQYF
TGTGCCAGCAGCAATTTCCCACTAGCGGGAGAGTACGAGCAGTACTTC
>few|TRBD2|TRBJ2-2|TRBV6-5
CASSYSSGTAGELFF
TGTGCCAGCAGTTATAGTAGCGGGACGGCCGGGGAGCTGTTTTTT
>.|.|TRBJ2-3|TRBV2
CASRQPPQASYTDTQYF
TGTGCCAGCAGACAACCTCCCCAGGCGTCTTACACAGATACGCAGTATTTT
>few|.|TRBJ2-5|TRBV5-4
CASSLASAPGETQYF
TGTGCCAGCAGCTTGGCGAGCGCGCCGGGAGAGACCCAGTACTTC
>.|.|TRBJ2-2|TRBV9
CASSVAEAGADTGELFF
TGTGCCAGCAGCGTAGCTGAGGCGGGGGCGGACACCGGGGAGCTGTTTTTT
>few|.|TRBJ2-5|TRBV29-1
CSVVPRAAQETQYF
TGCAGCGTTGTTCCCCGAGCCGCGCAAGAGACCCAGTACTTC
>few|.|TRBJ2-3|TRBV5-1
CASSLAIVGGTDTQYF
TGCGCCAGCAGCTTGGCCATAGTAGGGGGCACAGATACGCAGTATTTT
>.|TRBD1|TRBJ1-2|TRBV18
CASSIEDRGPNGYTF
TGTGCCAGCTCTATCGAGGACAGGGGGCCCAATGGCTACACCTTC
>few|.|TRBJ2-5|TRBV6-5
CASSYSRGVGKTQYF
TGTGCCAGCAGTTACTCTAGGGGCGTGGGGAAGACCCAGTACTTC
>.|.|TRBJ2-1|TRBV9
CASSVLSGSSYNEQFF
TGTGCCAGCAGCGTCCTTAGCGGAAGCTCCTACAATGAGCAGTTCTTC
>few|.|TRBJ2-3|TRBV4-1
CASSQGGGSGTDTQYF
TGCGCCAGCAGCCAAGGGGGGGGCTCGGGCACAGATACGCAGTATTTT
>.|TRBD1|TRBJ2-5|TRBV7-2
CASSLFRGLGETQYF
TGTGCCAGCAGCTTATTCAGGGGGCTTGGAGAGACCCAGTACTTC